These 12 T cell receptor beta chains share one sample of origin, sequenced in a study of CD8+CD57+ T cells in acquired aplastic anemia. The use of genomic DNA as template underpinned the TCR beta VDJ and CDR3 profiling. TCRdb reanalysed the reads using MiXCR and keeps one entry per CDR3 protein. The table shows 400,000 to 500,000 distinct CDR3 sequences, with 65% to 80% occurring only once. The sample was sorted CD4+, CD8+, or CD8+CD57+ T cells (not recorded which) from PBMCs. Every receptor here comes from a human donor in good health, serving as a control.

On this clonotype: Because it lacks the conserved phenylalanine or tryptophan at the end, this CDR3 is likely a read error. This sequence joins TRBV10-2 and TRBJ1-3; no definite D call. The CDR3 consists of 14 residues. CDR1 and CDR2 from the germline V gene are WSHSY and SAAADI. Trimming cost V 6 bases and J 0 bases, with 9 bases left between them. In DNA, the CDR3 is TGCGCCAGCAGCGATAGCATCTCTGGAAACACCATATATCTT. Translation: CASSDSISGNTIYL.

Notes on this clonotype: A read error may account for a junction end that differs from germline. The chain links TRBV24-1 to TRBJ2-5; D may be TRBD1 or TRBD2 (6 bases each). CDR3 size: 15 residues. From germline, CDR1 is KGHDR and CDR2 SFDVKD. CDR3: CASSGGQGSIYDQYF. CDR3 coding DNA: TGTGCCAGCAGTGGGGGGCAGGGGAGTATATACGACCAGTACTTC.

The chain uses TRBV24-1 and TRBJ2-3; D is unresolved. The CDR3 is 13 residues long. Between the trimmed V and J ends, which lost 12 bases and 1 base, there was a span of 13 bases. Germline values: CDR1 KGHDR, CDR2 SFDVKD. CDR3: CASRISGTDTQYF. The CDR3 DNA follows: TGTGCCTCCCGCATCTCCGGCACAGATACGCAGTATTTT.

The chain recombines TRBV7-3 with TRBJ2-7; perhaps TRBD1 as D (6 bases). Germline-derived CDR1 and CDR2 are SGHTA and FQGTGA. CDR3 length: 15 amino acids. V lost 5 bases to trimming and J lost 2 bases, with 16 bases between them. Here the CDR3 reads CASSRPTQGTYEQYF. CDR3 coding DNA: TGTGCCAGCAGCCGTCCGACACAGGGAACCTACGAGCAGTACTTC.

A remark on this clonotype: One end of the junction varies from germline; a read error may be responsible. The chain has TRBV7-2 and TRBJ1-1; D ambiguous. The germline V gene encodes CDR1 SGHTA and CDR2 FQGNSA. The CDR3 contains 15 residues. This chain's CDR3 is CASSPDMGPTGEDFF. Here the CDR3 DNA reads TGTGCTAGCAGCCCAGACATGGGCCCCACCGGGGAGGACTTCTTT. Looking up the rest from reference TRBV7-2 and TRBJ1-1 gives the full variable domain: GAGVSQSPSNKVTEKGKDVELRCDPISGHTALYWYRQSLGQGLEFLIYFQGNSAPDKSGLPSDRFSAERTGGSVSTLTIQRTQQEDSAVYLCASSPDMGPTGEDFFGQGTRLTVV.

The chain has TRBV6-1 and TRBJ2-7; D is perhaps TRBD1 (5 bases). Trimming removed 6 bases from V and 6 bases from J, with 21 bases in between. The CDR3 is made up of 15 amino acids. Germline V gene sequence: CDR1 MNHNS, CDR2 SASEGT. The CDR3 DNA follows: TGTGCCAGCAGCGAGTCGATACTTGGGGCCAGCGAGCAGTACTTC. It translates to CASSESILGASEQYF.

This chain joins TRBV10-3 and TRBJ1-1; the D is unclear. The CDR3 runs 14 residues. Germline values: CDR1 ENHRY, CDR2 SYGVKD. Trimming pared 0 bases from V and 3 bases from J, leaving 8 bases between. In nucleotides, the CDR3 is TGTGCCATCAGTGAGTCGAGGGAGGACACTGAAGCTTTCTTT. Residues: CAISESREDTEAFF.

Comment on this clonotype: Possible read error: a much larger clone is one base away. The V gene is TRBV3-1, the J gene TRBJ1-2, with D maybe TRBD1 (5 bases). The CDR3 is 14 amino acids. Germline CDR1 reads LGHDT; CDR2 reads YNNKEL (reference sequence). For the CDR3, the DNA is TGTTCCAGCACAATGACAGACGGAGACTATGGCTACACCTTC. It codes for CSSTMTDGDYGYTF.

To note about this clonotype: Compared with germline, one end of the junction differs, possibly owing to a read error. The rearrangement links TRBV7-3 to TRBJ1-2, with D tentatively TRBD1 (5 bases). CDR1 and CDR2 from the germline V gene are SGHTA and FQGTGA. The CDR3 has 12 amino acids. The CDR3 DNA reads TGTGCCAGCAGTGGACACAACTGTGGCCACACCTTC. As protein: CASSGHNCGHTF.

To note about this clonotype: The CDR3 does not close with the conserved phenylalanine or tryptophan, likely indicating a read error. No DNA is shown, since the ends of the CDR3 on it are uncertain; the CDR3 is the one TCRdb lists. The rearrangement links TRBV7-2 to TRBJ2-7; the tabulated D call, TRBD1, remains unverified against the DNA. Inclusive of both ends, the CDR3 amounts to 13 amino acids. CDR1 SGHTA and CDR2 FQGNSA come from the germline V gene. The CDR3 loop is CASIKDREQEQYL.

The chain is built from TRBV5-4 and TRBJ2-5, with a possible D match to TRBD1 (5 bases). Trimming took off 5 bases at V and 5 bases at J, with 16 bases between the two ends. This CDR3 has 14 amino acids. The germline V gene encodes CDR1 SGHNT and CDR2 YYREEE (reference sequence). The CDR3 protein is CASSYSSGMETQYF. As DNA, the CDR3 is TGTGCCAGCAGTTACTCATCAGGGATGGAGACCCAGTACTTC.

V gene TRBV20-1 combines with J gene TRBJ2-7; TRBD1 matches 9 bases. J was trimmed by 3 bases and V by 5 bases; bases with no gene match: 8. The germline gives CDR1 DFQATT, CDR2 SNEGSKA (reference sequence). The CDR3 sequence is 14 residues long. The CDR3, as DNA: TGCAGTGCTCTGGACAGGGGAAAACTCTACGAGCAGTACTTC. It specifies CSALDRGKLYEQYF.